This entry is about one T cell receptor (beta chain). Its matching antigen is unknown. This sample stems from a study of persistence of HIV-infected CD4 T cells. The stimulus was lysate of CMV-infected fibroblasts, around 9.3 ug/mL. CD40L-negative CD69-negative CD45RO-high memory CD4+ T cells were sorted as populations depleted of antigen-responding cells. The immunoSEQ assay was version 4, run in survey mode. Produced via immunoSEQ multiplex PCR; TCRdb's table is partial and in-frame only. The sample carries about 28,000 clones, roughly four fifths recorded once. Per the germline V gene, CDR1 is SGHTA and CDR2 is FQGNSA. V gave up 1 base and J gave up 4 bases, with 11 bases separating them. The CDR3 runs to 15 residues.

This TCR was sampled from an adult man with HIV who was CMV-seropositive. The chain joins TRBV7-2 to TRBJ1-3, with a tentative D call TRBD1 (6 bases). The sequenced sample was CD4+ T cells sorted from PBMCs after approximately 19-hour stimulation, obtained from a patient who received antiretroviral therapy. This chain's CDR3 is CASSLGGGSGNTIYF. The CDR3 DNA is TGTGCCAGCAGCTTAGGTGGGGGCTCGGGAAACACCATATATTTT.